The rows below give T cell receptor beta chains drawn from one sample of a study of PD-L1 blockade in urothelial cancer. Profiled with immunoSEQ multiplex PCR; TCRdb holds only in-frame clones, not every one. This table holds around 56,000 clones, 85% to 90% found once. The starting material was PBMCs, obtained around atezolizumab (anti-PD-L1) treatment. The receptor source for this set is a man aged 50 to 59 with urothelial cancer. Each CDR3 is given with its conserved first and last residue. The order of the fields is J gene, clone size, D gene, V gene, CDR3 protein, CDR3 DNA. A D gene is named only where the DNA matches it firmly. Not every row has a clone size; where given, it reads once, few, many or a size class.

j_call: TRBJ1-6; clone_size: once; d_call: TRBD1; v_call: TRBV5-6; cdr3_aa: CASSPTGTGFSPLHF; cdr3_nt: TGTGCCAGCAGCCCTACCGGGACAGGGTTTTCACCCCTCCACTTT
j_call: TRBJ1-5; clone_size: once; d_call: NA; v_call: TRBV28; cdr3_aa: CASRMDRNQPQHF; cdr3_nt: TGTGCCAGCAGAATGGACAGAAATCAGCCCCAGCATTTT
j_call: TRBJ2-1; clone_size: NA; d_call: TRBD2; v_call: TRBV2; cdr3_aa: CASSEWTSTYNEQFF; cdr3_nt: TGTGCCAGCAGTGAATGGACTAGCACCTACAATGAGCAGTTCTTC
j_call: TRBJ1-1; clone_size: NA; d_call: NA; v_call: TRBV5-1; cdr3_aa: CASSSLLSGTEAFF; cdr3_nt: TGCGCCAGCAGCTCCTTACTAAGCGGGACTGAAGCTTTCTTT
j_call: TRBJ2-3; clone_size: NA; d_call: TRBD2; v_call: TRBV19; cdr3_aa: CASTLAGGLADTQYF; cdr3_nt: TGTGCCAGTACCCTAGCGGGAGGGTTGGCAGATACGCAGTATTTT
j_call: TRBJ2-7; clone_size: NA; d_call: TRBD2; v_call: TRBV5-1; cdr3_aa: CASSLIAASGMFYEQYF; cdr3_nt: TGCGCCAGCAGCTTAATCGCAGCTAGCGGGATGTTTTACGAGCAGTACTTC
j_call: TRBJ1-4; clone_size: NA; d_call: TRBD1; v_call: TRBV2; cdr3_aa: CASRDWTGANEKLFF; cdr3_nt: TGTGCCAGCAGGGATTGGACAGGAGCAAATGAAAAACTGTTTTTT
j_call: TRBJ2-3; clone_size: NA; d_call: NA; v_call: TRBV5-6; cdr3_aa: CASSLDRRVPDTQYF; cdr3_nt: TGTGCCAGCAGCTTGGACAGGAGGGTCCCAGATACGCAGTATTTT
j_call: TRBJ1-1; clone_size: NA; d_call: NA; v_call: TRBV7-2; cdr3_aa: CASRATNTEAFF; cdr3_nt: TGTGCCAGCAGGGCAACCAACACTGAAGCTTTCTTT
j_call: TRBJ2-7; clone_size: once; d_call: TRBD1; v_call: TRBV27; cdr3_aa: CASSSQRTGTEQYF; cdr3_nt: TGTGCCAGCAGTAGTCAGAGGACAGGGACCGAGCAGTACTTC
j_call: TRBJ1-2; clone_size: NA; d_call: TRBD1; v_call: TRBV4-1; cdr3_aa: CASSPLTGSGTGAVGYTF; cdr3_nt: TGCGCCAGCAGCCCCCTCACGGGGTCCGGGACAGGGGCTGTTGGCTACACCTTC
j_call: TRBJ2-7; clone_size: NA; d_call: TRBD1; v_call: TRBV10-3; cdr3_aa: CAIRDRSYEQYF; cdr3_nt: TGTGCCATCAGGGACAGGTCCTACGAGCAGTACTTC
j_call: TRBJ1-5; clone_size: once; d_call: NA; v_call: TRBV27; cdr3_aa: CASSSGYSNQPQHF; cdr3_nt: TGTGCCAGCAGTAGCGGGTATAGCAATCAGCCCCAGCATTTT
j_call: TRBJ1-5; clone_size: NA; d_call: NA; v_call: TRBV18; cdr3_aa: CASSPTANQPQHF; cdr3_nt: TGTGCCAGCTCACCTACAGCTAATCAGCCCCAGCATTTT
j_call: TRBJ1-6; clone_size: NA; d_call: TRBD1; v_call: TRBV6-5; cdr3_aa: CASRGGQGVGSPLHF; cdr3_nt: TGTGCCAGCAGGGGGGGACAGGGAGTCGGATCACCCCTCCACTTT
j_call: TRBJ1-5; clone_size: NA; d_call: NA; v_call: TRBV18; cdr3_aa: CASSSQGSNQPQHF; cdr3_nt: TGTGCCAGCTCCAGTCAGGGTTCCAATCAGCCCCAGCATTTT
j_call: TRBJ2-1; clone_size: NA; d_call: TRBD2; v_call: TRBV9; cdr3_aa: CASSERERGEQFF; cdr3_nt: TGTGCCAGCAGCGAGCGGGAACGGGGTGAGCAGTTCTTC
j_call: TRBJ2-2; clone_size: NA; d_call: TRBD1; v_call: TRBV19; cdr3_aa: CASSIRGQGSTGELFF; cdr3_nt: TGTGCCAGTAGTATAAGGGGACAGGGATCCACCGGGGAGCTGTTTTTT
j_call: TRBJ1-4; clone_size: NA; d_call: NA; v_call: TRBV5-1; cdr3_aa: CASSPDTYNEKLFF; cdr3_nt: TGCGCCAGCAGCCCGGACACCTATAATGAAAAACTGTTTTTT
j_call: TRBJ1-2; clone_size: NA; d_call: TRBD1; v_call: TRBV28; cdr3_aa: CASSPGTGVIYGYTF; cdr3_nt: TGTGCCAGCAGTCCCGGGACAGGGGTGATCTATGGCTACACCTTC
j_call: TRBJ2-7; clone_size: NA; d_call: NA; v_call: TRBV20-1; cdr3_aa: CSAAPTGEQYF; cdr3_nt: TGCAGTGCTGCACCGACGGGCGAGCAGTACTTC
j_call: TRBJ2-5; clone_size: NA; d_call: TRBD1; v_call: TRBV5-1; cdr3_aa: CASSMGQGEETQYF; cdr3_nt: TGCGCCAGCAGCATGGGACAGGGGGAAGAGACCCAGTACTTC
j_call: TRBJ2-1; clone_size: NA; d_call: TRBD2; v_call: TRBV14; cdr3_aa: CASSPRTSGYNEQFF; cdr3_nt: TGTGCCAGCAGCCCAAGGACTAGCGGGTACAATGAGCAGTTCTTC
j_call: TRBJ2-3; clone_size: once; d_call: TRBD1; v_call: TRBV12-5; cdr3_aa: CASGTGQGNTDTQYF; cdr3_nt: TGTGCTAGTGGTACCGGACAGGGGAACACAGATACGCAGTATTTT
j_call: TRBJ2-5; clone_size: NA; d_call: NA; v_call: TRBV19; cdr3_aa: CASIGGSQETQYF; cdr3_nt: TGTGCCAGCATAGGGGGATCCCAAGAGACCCAGTACTTC
j_call: TRBJ1-3; clone_size: NA; d_call: NA; v_call: TRBV7-9; cdr3_aa: CASSFQGRNTIYF; cdr3_nt: TGTGCCAGCAGCTTCCAGGGGCGAAACACCATATATTTT
j_call: TRBJ1-4; clone_size: NA; d_call: TRBD1; v_call: TRBV2; cdr3_aa: CASSEAGTGNEKLFF; cdr3_nt: TGTGCCAGCAGTGAGGCCGGGACAGGAAATGAAAAACTGTTTTTT
j_call: TRBJ1-2; clone_size: NA; d_call: TRBD1; v_call: TRBV5-1; cdr3_aa: CASTSDTGGGYGYTF; cdr3_nt: TGCGCCAGCACCTCCGACACAGGGGGCGGATATGGCTACACCTTC
j_call: TRBJ2-1; clone_size: NA; d_call: TRBD2; v_call: TRBV5-1; cdr3_aa: CASSAGLAKGNEQFF; cdr3_nt: TGCGCCAGCAGCGCGGGACTAGCTAAGGGCAATGAGCAGTTCTTC
j_call: TRBJ2-2; clone_size: NA; d_call: TRBD1; v_call: TRBV11-3; cdr3_aa: CASSPGTGDYGELFF; cdr3_nt: TGTGCCAGCAGCCCCGGGACAGGGGATTACGGGGAGCTGTTTTTT
j_call: TRBJ1-3; clone_size: NA; d_call: NA; v_call: TRBV14; cdr3_aa: CASSQDLGQGLRGNTIYF; cdr3_nt: TGTGCCAGCAGCCAAGATCTGGGTCAGGGGCTACGTGGAAACACCATATATTTT
j_call: TRBJ2-1; clone_size: NA; d_call: TRBD2; v_call: TRBV5-1; cdr3_aa: CASKRGLAGDNEQFF; cdr3_nt: TGCGCCAGCAAACGAGGACTAGCGGGCGACAATGAGCAGTTCTTC
j_call: TRBJ1-5; clone_size: NA; d_call: TRBD1; v_call: TRBV28; cdr3_aa: CASSLGGTGAQPQHF; cdr3_nt: TGTGCCAGCAGTTTAGGAGGGACAGGGGCCCAGCCCCAGCATTTT
j_call: TRBJ2-1; clone_size: NA; d_call: NA; v_call: TRBV10-1; cdr3_aa: CASPSASSYNEQFF; cdr3_nt: TGCGCCAGTCCGAGCGCGAGCTCCTACAATGAGCAGTTCTTC
j_call: TRBJ1-1; clone_size: NA; d_call: NA; v_call: TRBV7-9; cdr3_aa: CASSLVQDTEAFF; cdr3_nt: TGTGCCAGCAGCTTAGTTCAGGACACTGAAGCTTTCTTT
j_call: TRBJ1-5; clone_size: NA; d_call: NA; v_call: TRBV4-1; cdr3_aa: CASSQGLTNNQPQHF; cdr3_nt: TGCGCCAGCAGCCAGGGACTGACCAACAATCAGCCCCAGCATTTT
j_call: TRBJ2-1; clone_size: many; d_call: NA; v_call: TRBV20-1; cdr3_aa: CSGALRGEQFF; cdr3_nt: TGCAGTGGGGCCTTACGGGGTGAGCAGTTCTTC
j_call: TRBJ2-5; clone_size: NA; d_call: TRBD2; v_call: TRBV5-1; cdr3_aa: CASSLGLAGFQETQYF; cdr3_nt: TGCGCCAGCAGCTTGGGACTAGCGGGATTCCAAGAGACCCAGTACTTC
j_call: TRBJ2-7; clone_size: NA; d_call: TRBD1; v_call: TRBV6-6; cdr3_aa: CASSYAYRGKGEQYF; cdr3_nt: TGTGCCAGCAGTTATGCGTACAGGGGGAAAGGTGAGCAGTACTTC
j_call: TRBJ1-4; clone_size: once; d_call: NA; v_call: TRBV19; cdr3_aa: CASSPRRGSTNEKLFF; cdr3_nt: TGTGCCAGTAGTCCCCGGCGCGGATCGACTAATGAAAAACTGTTTTTT
j_call: TRBJ1-6; clone_size: once; d_call: NA; v_call: TRBV28; cdr3_aa: CASSSYGKGQGNSPLHF; cdr3_nt: TGTGCCAGCAGTTCTTACGGCAAGGGACAAGGTAATTCACCCCTCCACTTT
j_call: TRBJ1-6; clone_size: NA; d_call: TRBD1; v_call: TRBV5-6; cdr3_aa: CASSRGTGDNSPLHF; cdr3_nt: TGTGCCAGCAGCCGGGGGACAGGGGATAATTCACCCCTCCACTTT
j_call: TRBJ2-7; clone_size: NA; d_call: TRBD1; v_call: TRBV14; cdr3_aa: CASSQGRQGAYEQYF; cdr3_nt: TGTGCCAGCAGCCAAGGCCGACAGGGGGCCTACGAGCAGTACTTC
j_call: TRBJ1-1; clone_size: NA; d_call: TRBD1; v_call: TRBV2; cdr3_aa: CASTQQGGTEAFF; cdr3_nt: TGTGCCAGCACCCAACAGGGGGGCACTGAAGCTTTCTTT
j_call: TRBJ2-1; clone_size: NA; d_call: TRBD2; v_call: TRBV11-2; cdr3_aa: CASSLGGSSYNEQFF; cdr3_nt: TGTGCCAGCAGCTTAGGCGGGAGCTCCTACAATGAGCAGTTCTTC
j_call: TRBJ2-7; clone_size: NA; d_call: TRBD2; v_call: TRBV7-6; cdr3_aa: CASSPRTSGRPYEQYF; cdr3_nt: TGTGCCAGCAGCCCAAGGACTAGCGGGAGGCCCTACGAGCAGTACTTC
j_call: TRBJ1-5; clone_size: NA; d_call: TRBD1; v_call: TRBV30; cdr3_aa: CAWGDQGASNQPQHF; cdr3_nt: TGTGCCTGGGGAGACCAGGGGGCAAGCAATCAGCCCCAGCATTTT
j_call: TRBJ2-3; clone_size: NA; d_call: NA; v_call: TRBV5-4; cdr3_aa: CALKLGGRGTDTQYF; cdr3_nt: TGTGCACTCAAGCTCGGGGGAAGAGGCACAGATACGCAGTATTTT
j_call: TRBJ2-1; clone_size: few; d_call: TRBD2; v_call: TRBV5-1; cdr3_aa: CASSLFAGGPPEQFF; cdr3_nt: TGCGCCAGCAGCTTGTTCGCGGGAGGGCCCCCTGAGCAGTTCTTC
j_call: TRBJ2-1; clone_size: NA; d_call: NA; v_call: TRBV28; cdr3_aa: CASSLSRGSSYNEQFF; cdr3_nt: TGTGCCAGCAGTTTAAGCCGGGGAAGCTCCTACAATGAGCAGTTCTTC
j_call: TRBJ2-3; clone_size: NA; d_call: TRBD1; v_call: TRBV5-1; cdr3_aa: CASRLDRDTQYF; cdr3_nt: TGCGCCAGCAGACTGGACAGGGATACGCAGTATTTT
j_call: TRBJ2-2; clone_size: NA; d_call: NA; v_call: TRBV7-9; cdr3_aa: CASSSRDLARGELFF; cdr3_nt: TGTGCCAGCAGCTCCCGGGACTTGGCCCGGGGGGAGCTGTTTTTT
j_call: TRBJ2-1; clone_size: NA; d_call: NA; v_call: TRBV28; cdr3_aa: CASSLRLEIEFF; cdr3_nt: TGTGCCAGCAGTTTACGGCTAGAGATCGAGTTCTTC